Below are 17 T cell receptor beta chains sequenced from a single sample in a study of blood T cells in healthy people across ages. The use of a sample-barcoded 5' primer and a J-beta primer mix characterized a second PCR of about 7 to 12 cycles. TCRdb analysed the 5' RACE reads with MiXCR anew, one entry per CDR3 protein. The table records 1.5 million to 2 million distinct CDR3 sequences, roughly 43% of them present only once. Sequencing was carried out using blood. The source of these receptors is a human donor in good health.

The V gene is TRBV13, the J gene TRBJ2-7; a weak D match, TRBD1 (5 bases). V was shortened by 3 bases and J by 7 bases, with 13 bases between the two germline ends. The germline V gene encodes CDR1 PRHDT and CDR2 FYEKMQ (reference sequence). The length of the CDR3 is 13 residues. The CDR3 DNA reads TGTGCCAGCAGCTTCCCCGGACATCTGGAGCAGTACTTC. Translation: CASSFPGHLEQYF. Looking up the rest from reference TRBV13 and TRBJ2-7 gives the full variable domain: AAGVIQSPRHLIKEKRETATLKCYPIPRHDTVYWYQQGPGQDPQFLISFYEKMQSDKGSIPDRFSAQQFSDYHSELNMSSLELGDSALYFCASSFPGHLEQYFGPGTRLTVT.

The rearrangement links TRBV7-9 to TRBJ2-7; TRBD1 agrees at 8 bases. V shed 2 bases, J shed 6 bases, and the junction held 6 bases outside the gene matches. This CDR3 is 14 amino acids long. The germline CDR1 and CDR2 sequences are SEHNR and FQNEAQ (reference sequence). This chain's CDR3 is CASSLTSDRGEQYF. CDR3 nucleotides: TGTGCCAGCAGCTTAACCTCTGACAGGGGCGAGCAGTACTTC. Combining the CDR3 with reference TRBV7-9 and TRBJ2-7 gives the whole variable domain DTGVSQNPRHKITKRGQNVTFRCDPISEHNRLYWYRQTLGQGPEFLTYFQNEAQLEKSRLLSDRFSAERPKGSFSTLEIQRTEQGDSAMYLCASSLTSDRGEQYFGPGTRLTVT.

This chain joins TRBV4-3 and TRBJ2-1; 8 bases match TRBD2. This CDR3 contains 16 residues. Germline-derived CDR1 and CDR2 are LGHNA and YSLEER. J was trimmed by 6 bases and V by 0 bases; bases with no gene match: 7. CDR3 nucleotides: TGCGCCAGCAGCCAAGATCGGCAGCGGGGGATCAATGAGCAGTTCTTC. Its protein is CASSQDRQRGINEQFF.

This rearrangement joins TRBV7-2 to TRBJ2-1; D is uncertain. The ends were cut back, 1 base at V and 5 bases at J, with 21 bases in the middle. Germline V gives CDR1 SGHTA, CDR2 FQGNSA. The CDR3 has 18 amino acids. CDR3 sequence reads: CASSLVSWRPDLNNEQFF. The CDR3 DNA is TGTGCCAGCAGCTTAGTATCGTGGCGGCCCGACTTAAACAATGAGCAGTTCTTC. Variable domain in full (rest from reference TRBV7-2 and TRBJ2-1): GAGVSQSPSNKVTEKGKDVELRCDPISGHTALYWYRQSLGQGLEFLIYFQGNSAPDKSGLPSDRFSAERTGGSVSTLTIQRTQQEDSAVYLCASSLVSWRPDLNNEQFFGPGTRLTVL.

CDR3 sequence reads: CASSLAPLAGFLNDTDTQYF. CDR3 DNA sequence: TGTGCCAGCAGCTTAGCACCCCTAGCGGGCTTCCTTAATGACACAGATACGCAGTATTTT. This chain joins TRBV7-9 and TRBJ2-3; 8 nucleotides match TRBD2. The CDR3 is made up of 20 amino acids. The V and J ends lost 0 bases and 2 bases, in that order; junction bases with no gene match: 16. Germline V gives CDR1 SEHNR, CDR2 FQNEAQ (reference sequence).

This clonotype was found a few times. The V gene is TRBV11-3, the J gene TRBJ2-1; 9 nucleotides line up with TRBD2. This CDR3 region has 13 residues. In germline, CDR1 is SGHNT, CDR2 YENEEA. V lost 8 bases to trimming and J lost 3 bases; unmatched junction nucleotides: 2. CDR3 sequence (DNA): TGTGCCAGCGCTAGCGGGGTCTACAATGAGCAGTTCTTC. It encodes CASASGVYNEQFF.

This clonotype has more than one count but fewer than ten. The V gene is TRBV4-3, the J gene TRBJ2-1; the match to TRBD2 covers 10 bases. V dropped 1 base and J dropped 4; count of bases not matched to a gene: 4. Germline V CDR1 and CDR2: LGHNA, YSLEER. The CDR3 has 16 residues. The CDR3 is CASSQGAAGGYNEQFF. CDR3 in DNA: TGCGCCAGCAGCCAAGGAGCAGCGGGGGGGTACAATGAGCAGTTCTTC.

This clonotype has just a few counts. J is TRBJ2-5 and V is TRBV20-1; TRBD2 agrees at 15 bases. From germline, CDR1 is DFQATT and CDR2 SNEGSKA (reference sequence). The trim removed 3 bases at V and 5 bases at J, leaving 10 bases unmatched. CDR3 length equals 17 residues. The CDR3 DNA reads TGCAGTGCTAGTTCCTGGACTAGCGGGGGGGCCCGGGAGACCCAGTACTTC. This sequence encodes CSASSWTSGGARETQYF.

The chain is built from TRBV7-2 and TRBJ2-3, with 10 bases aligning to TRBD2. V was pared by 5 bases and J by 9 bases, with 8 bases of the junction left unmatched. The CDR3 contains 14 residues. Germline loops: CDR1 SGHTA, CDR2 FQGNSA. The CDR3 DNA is TGTGCCAGCAGCAAGGGACTAGCGTTCCAGACGCAGTATTTT. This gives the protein CASSKGLAFQTQYF.

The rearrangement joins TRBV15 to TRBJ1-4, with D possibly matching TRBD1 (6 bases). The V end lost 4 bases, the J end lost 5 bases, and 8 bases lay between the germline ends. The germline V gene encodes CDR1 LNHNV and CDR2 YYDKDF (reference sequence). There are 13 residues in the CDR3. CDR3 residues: CATSIDRNEKLFF. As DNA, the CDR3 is TGTGCCACCAGCATTGACAGGAATGAAAAACTGTTTTTT.

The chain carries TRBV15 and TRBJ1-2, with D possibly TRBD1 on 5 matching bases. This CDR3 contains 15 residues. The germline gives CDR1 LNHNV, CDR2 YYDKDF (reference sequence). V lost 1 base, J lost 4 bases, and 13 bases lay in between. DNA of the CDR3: TGTGCCACCAGCAGAGGAGGGACGGGAACCTATGGCTACACCTTC. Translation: CATSRGGTGTYGYTF.

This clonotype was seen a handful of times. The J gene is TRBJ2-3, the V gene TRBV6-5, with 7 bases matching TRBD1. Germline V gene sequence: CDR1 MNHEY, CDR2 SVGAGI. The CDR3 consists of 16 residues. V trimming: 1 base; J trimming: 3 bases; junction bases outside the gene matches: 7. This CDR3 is CASSYYRTGGTDTQYF. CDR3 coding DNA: TGTGCCAGCAGTTACTATAGGACAGGTGGGACAGATACGCAGTATTTT.

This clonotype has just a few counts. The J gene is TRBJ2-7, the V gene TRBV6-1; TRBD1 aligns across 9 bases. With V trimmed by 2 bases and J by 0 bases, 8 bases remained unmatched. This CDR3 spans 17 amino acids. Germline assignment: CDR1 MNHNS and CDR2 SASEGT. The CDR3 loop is CASSEPPGTGFSYEQYF. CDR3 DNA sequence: TGTGCCAGCAGTGAACCCCCCGGGACAGGGTTCTCCTACGAGCAGTACTTC.

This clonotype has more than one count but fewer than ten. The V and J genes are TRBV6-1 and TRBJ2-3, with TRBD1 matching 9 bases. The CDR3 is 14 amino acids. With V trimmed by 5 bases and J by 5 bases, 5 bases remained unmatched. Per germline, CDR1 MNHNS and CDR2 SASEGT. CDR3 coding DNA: TGTGCCAGCAGTCAGGACAGGGGTTTAGATACGCAGTATTTT. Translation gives CASSQDRGLDTQYF.

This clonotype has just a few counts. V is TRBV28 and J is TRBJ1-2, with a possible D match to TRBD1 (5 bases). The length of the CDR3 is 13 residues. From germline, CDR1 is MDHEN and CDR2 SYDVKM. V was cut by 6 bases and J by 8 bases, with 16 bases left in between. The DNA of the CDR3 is TGTGCCAGCAGGGGGAGAGGGGACGACGGCTACACCTTC. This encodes CASRGRGDDGYTF.

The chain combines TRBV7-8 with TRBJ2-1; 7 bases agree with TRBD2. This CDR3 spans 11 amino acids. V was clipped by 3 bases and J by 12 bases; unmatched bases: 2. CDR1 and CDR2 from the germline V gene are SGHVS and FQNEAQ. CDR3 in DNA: TGTGCCAGCAGCTTGCCGGGGGGGCAGTTCTTC. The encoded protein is CASSLPGGQFF.

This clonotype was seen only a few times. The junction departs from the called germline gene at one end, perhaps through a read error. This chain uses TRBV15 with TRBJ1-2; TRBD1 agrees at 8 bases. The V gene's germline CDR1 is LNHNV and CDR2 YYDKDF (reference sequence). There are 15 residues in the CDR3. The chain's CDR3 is CATSSAAGGGYDYTF. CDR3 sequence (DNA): TGTGCCACCTCCAGTGCGGCAGGGGGCGGGTATGACTACACCTTC.